This TCR beta chain appears in the sequencing data of a study of tumor and adjacent non-tumor tissue in lung cancer. Trimming pared 0 bases from V and 5 bases from J, leaving 16 bases between. Per germline, CDR1 ENHRY and CDR2 SYGVKD. The CDR3 contains 16 residues. TCRbeta libraries were built with three rounds of nested PCR, modified from ARM-PCR. In TCRdb, the multiplex PCR reads were re-called with MiXCR into one record per CDR3 protein. The sample carries roughly 93,000 distinct CDR3 sequences, about 70% recorded once. RNA was extracted from bulk tissue without any cell sorting. This chain connects TRBV10-3 to TRBJ1-1, with D maybe TRBD1 (5 bases). Sample: lung tumor tissue. The clonotype originates from a man in his sixties with non-small cell lung cancer. The CDR3 loop reads CAISESGGLPWTEAFF. The CDR3 bases are TGTGCCATCAGTGAGTCGGGGGGATTGCCGTGGACTGAAGCTTTCTTT.